A single sample gave rise to the 14 T cell receptor beta chains below, sequenced in a study of shared T cell receptors in the human thymus. Assay used: immunoSEQ multiplex PCR; TCRdb lists only in-frame clones, some missing. This repertoire shows roughly 410,000 clones, 95% found once; its top ten account for approximately 0.02%. The sequenced sample consisted of thymocytes. The receptors come from a human donor.

The chain is built from TRBV5-6 and TRBJ2-2; either TRBD1 or TRBD2 may fit D (5 bases each). The CDR3 is 19 amino acids. Germline CDR1 SGHDT, CDR2 YYEEEE. Between the trimmed V and J ends, which lost 6 bases and 1 base, there was a span of 25 bases. CDR3 sequence (DNA): TGTGCCAGCACCCCTATCCGGCACGCCCGTGGGGGGAACACCGGGGAGCTGTTTTTT. Protein: CASTPIRHARGGNTGELFF.

This clone was observed once. The chain employs TRBV7-2 and TRBJ2-3, with D perhaps matching TRBD2 (6 bases). The V and J ends lost 0 bases and 3 bases respectively, with 13 bases between them. Germline V gene data show CDR1 as SGHTA and CDR2 as FQGNSA. The CDR3 is 16 residues long. The CDR3 nucleotides are TGTGCCAGCAGCTTAGCGACGGGGGAGGTTACAGATACGCAGTATTTT. Protein: CASSLATGEVTDTQYF. The full variable domain, completed using reference TRBV7-2 and TRBJ2-3, is GAGVSQSPSNKVTEKGKDVELRCDPISGHTALYWYRQSLGQGLEFLIYFQGNSAPDKSGLPSDRFSAERTGGSVSTLTIQRTQQEDSAVYLCASSLATGEVTDTQYFGPGTRLTVL.

This clone was detected once. The chain is built from TRBV28 and TRBJ2-2; 7 bases line up with TRBD1. CDR1 is MDHEN and CDR2 is SYDVKM in the germline V gene. Germline trimming cut 6 bases from V and 3 bases from J; bases unmatched to any gene: 7. This CDR3 is 15 amino acids long. As DNA, the CDR3 is TGTGCCAGCAGCCCTCCGGGACAGTACACCGGGGAGCTGTTTTTT. This translates into CASSPPGQYTGELFF.

In this sample, this clone turned up once. The chain combines TRBV6-5 with TRBJ2-3; tentative D call: TRBD1 (6 bases). Germline CDR1 reads MNHEY; CDR2 reads SVGAGI. The CDR3 runs to 16 residues. Trimming cost V 0 bases and J 0 bases, with 10 bases left between them. This CDR3 reads CASSYSRGSSTDTQYF. CDR3 nucleotide sequence: TGTGCCAGCAGTTACTCGAGGGGGAGTAGCACAGATACGCAGTATTTT.

V gene TRBV30 combines with J gene TRBJ2-4, with a tentative D call TRBD2 (6 bases). V was cut by 8 bases and J by 1 base, with 18 bases left in between. Germline V lookup: CDR1 GTSNPN, CDR2 SVGIG (reference sequence). The CDR3 is 15 residues long. CDR3 in DNA: TGTGCCCCACCAGAGGGAGGTTTGGCCAAAAACATTCAGTACTTC. It translates to CAPPEGGLAKNIQYF.

The V call is TRBV7-3, the J call TRBJ2-1; D possibly corresponds to TRBD2 (7 bases). Germline V gene lookup returns CDR1 SGHTA and CDR2 FQGTGA. The CDR3 runs to 17 residues. Trimming pared 1 base from V and 3 bases from J, leaving 16 bases between. The CDR3: CASSLKGGNELYNEQFF. Here the CDR3 DNA reads TGTGCCAGCAGCTTAAAGGGGGGGAATGAGCTCTACAATGAGCAGTTCTTC. Supplemented by reference TRBV7-3 and TRBJ2-1, the full variable domain reads GAGVSQTPSNKVTEKGKYVELRCDPISGHTALYWYRQSLGQGPEFLIYFQGTGAADDSGLPNDRFFAVRPEGSVSTLKIQRTERGDSAVYLCASSLKGGNELYNEQFFGPGTRLTVL.

This chain joins TRBV19 and TRBJ2-3; 11 bases are a match to TRBD2. Per the germline V gene, CDR1 is LNHDA and CDR2 is SQIVND (reference sequence). V dropped 3 bases and J dropped 5; count of bases not matched to a gene: 7. The CDR3 extends over 16 amino acids. In DNA, the CDR3 is TGTGCCAGTAGTATTCTTAGCGGGAGGGGGGGAGATACGCAGTATTTT. Amino acid sequence: CASSILSGRGGDTQYF.

This chain joins TRBV4-1 and TRBJ2-7; D unresolved. CDR1 MGHRA and CDR2 YSYEKL come from the germline V gene. The CDR3 extends over 13 amino acids. The germline V and J ends were trimmed by 4 bases and 6 bases, with 13 bases remaining between them. CDR3 sequence: CASSPAPGLEQYF. The CDR3 nucleotides read TGCGCCAGCAGCCCCGCCCCTGGGCTCGAGCAGTACTTC.

This clone was picked up a small number of times. The chain carries TRBV7-2 and TRBJ2-5, with D possibly TRBD2 on 6 matching bases. V lost 3 bases and J 5 bases, leaving 13 bases between the germline ends. This CDR3 comprises 14 residues. The germline V gene encodes CDR1 SGHTA and CDR2 FQGNSA. This CDR3 is CASSFWLGRETQYF. The CDR3 nucleotides are TGTGCCAGCAGCTTCTGGCTGGGGAGGGAGACCCAGTACTTC.

This sequence joins TRBV27 and TRBJ2-3; 10 bases agree with TRBD2. The germline gives CDR1 MNHEY, CDR2 SMNVEV (reference sequence). V lost 5 bases to trimming and J lost 1 base; unmatched junction nucleotides: 6. The CDR3 contains 16 residues. CDR3 in DNA: TGTGCCAGCAGTAAGCTAGCGGGAGACCGCACAGATACGCAGTATTTT. Translating it yields CASSKLAGDRTDTQYF.

The chain carries TRBV19 and TRBJ2-5; 8 positions match TRBD2. The CDR3 is 17 residues long. J gave up 5 bases and V 2 bases, and 13 bases lay outside the gene matches. CDR1 LNHDA and CDR2 SQIVND come from the germline V gene (reference sequence). This CDR3 reads CASSIRTSLQAGETQYF. As DNA, the CDR3 is TGTGCCAGTAGTATACGGACTAGCCTCCAGGCGGGGGAGACCCAGTACTTC.

The genes are TRBV25-1 and TRBJ1-1; TRBD1 matches at 7 bases. The V gene's germline CDR1 is MGHDK and CDR2 SYGVNS. Unmatched junction bases numbered 11, after V lost 3 bases and J lost 1 base. The CDR3 consists of 17 residues. The CDR3 DNA sequence: TGTGCCAGCAGTGATTTCGCGACAGGGAAGGGGAACACTGAAGCTTTCTTT. Residues: CASSDFATGKGNTEAFF.

The gene calls are TRBV7-9 and TRBJ2-7; TRBD2 agrees at 7 bases. Trimming at V came to 1 base and at J to 2 bases, leaving 5 bases not matched to a gene. This CDR3 comprises 15 residues. The germline V gene encodes CDR1 SEHNR and CDR2 FQNEAQ (reference sequence). CDR3 DNA: TGTGCCAGCAGCTTAGTACGGGAGGCTACCTACGAGCAGTACTTC. Its protein product is CASSLVREATYEQYF.

This clone occurred once. The chain combines TRBV6-5 with TRBJ2-7; either TRBD1 or TRBD2 may fit D (5 bases each). Per germline, CDR1 MNHEY and CDR2 SVGAGI. There are 13 residues in the CDR3. V was clipped by 6 bases and J by 7 bases, with 16 bases between them. CDR3 region: CASRPPGTEEQYF. The CDR3 DNA sequence: TGTGCCAGCAGGCCCCCCGGGACGGAGGAGCAGTACTTC.